These 25 T cell receptor beta chains were sequenced from one sample in a study of shared clonotypes between healthy human individuals. In the naive CD8 group, cells lacked CD45RO and were positively selected for CCR7, so terminally differentiated effector memory CD45RA+ cells were left out. Assay: immunoSEQ multiplex PCR; the TCRdb copy retains only in-frame clones and omits some. The sample holds hundreds of thousands of clones, 85% to 95% seen once. Sequencing input: naive CD8+ T cells sorted from blood. The receptors derive from a woman aged 30 to 39 in good health.

This rearrangement joins TRBV19 to TRBJ2-2; D call uncertain. The CDR3 is 13 amino acids. The V end lost 5 bases, the J end lost 5 bases, and 9 bases lay between the germline ends. Germline CDR1 and CDR2: LNHDA and SQIVND (reference sequence). CDR3: CASSPRLTGELFF. CDR3 nucleotides: TGTGCCAGTAGTCCAAGACTGACCGGGGAGCTGTTTTTT.

V gene TRBV5-6 combines with J gene TRBJ2-7, with 15 nucleotides matching TRBD2. This CDR3 has 18 residues. The junction had 7 bases not matched to a gene; V was cut back by 2 bases and J by 1 base. CDR1 and CDR2 from the germline V gene are SGHDT and YYEEEE. The CDR3 region has the DNA TGTGCCAGCAGCTTCTGGACTAGCGGGAGGGATGCTTCCTACGAGCAGTACTTC. It translates to CASSFWTSGRDASYEQYF.

This clone was counted once. The gene calls are TRBV5-6 and TRBJ2-7; TRBD2 matches at 7 bases. Per the germline V gene, CDR1 is SGHDT and CDR2 is YYEEEE. CDR3 size: 17 residues. V dropped 1 base and J dropped 5; count of bases not matched to a gene: 15. The DNA of the CDR3 is TGTGCCAGCAGCTTGACTAGCGAGTTCGGTTTTGGCAACGAGCAGTACTTC. As protein: CASSLTSEFGFGNEQYF.

V usage is TRBV2 and J usage is TRBJ2-7; 7 nucleotides agree with TRBD1. CDR1 and CDR2 from the germline V gene are SNHLY and FYNNEI. V was pared by 6 bases and J by 4 bases, with 9 bases of the junction left unmatched. This CDR3 spans 14 amino acids. The CDR3 DNA is TGTGCCAGCAGCGGTCACAGGGGACCTTACGAGCAGTACTTC. Protein product: CASSGHRGPYEQYF.

V gene TRBV2 combines with J gene TRBJ2-7; a possible D gene is TRBD1 (6 bases). The CDR3 has 15 residues. V was shortened by 5 bases and J by 2 bases, with 16 bases between the two germline ends. Germline V CDR1 and CDR2: SNHLY, FYNNEI. Here the CDR3 DNA reads TGTGCCAGCAGTAGGGGAGAACAGGGCACCTACGAGCAGTACTTC. Amino acids: CASSRGEQGTYEQYF.

This sequence joins TRBV10-2 and TRBJ2-5; 13 bases are a match to TRBD2. Germline assignment: CDR1 WSHSY and CDR2 SAAADI. The junction had 16 bases not matched to a gene; V was cut back by 2 bases and J by 7 bases. The CDR3 has 19 amino acids. The CDR3 loop is CASSEDLTTSGRAWWTQYF. The CDR3 DNA reads TGCGCCAGCAGTGAGGACCTAACCACTAGCGGGAGGGCCTGGTGGACCCAGTACTTC.

Worth noting for this clone: Other DNA sequences of this sample code for an identical CDR3. The chain joins TRBV27 to TRBJ2-7; D ambiguous. V was shortened by 5 bases and J by 3 bases, with 11 bases between the two germline ends. The germline CDR1 and CDR2 sequences are MNHEY and SMNVEV (reference sequence). CDR3 length equals 13 residues. CDR3 sequence reads: CASSPLGGYEQYF. As DNA, the CDR3 is TGTGCCAGCAGTCCCCTCGGCGGCTACGAGCAGTACTTC.

The chain uses TRBV13 and TRBJ2-1; D gene uncertain. Germline CDR1 is PRHDT and CDR2 is FYEKMQ (reference sequence). The V gene lost 8 bases and the J gene lost 5 bases, with 10 bases spanning the gap. The CDR3 spans 12 residues. The CDR3 region has the DNA TGTGCCAGCCGTGTCTTCAACAATGAGCAGTTCTTC. Translation: CASRVFNNEQFF.

The chain joins TRBV7-9 to TRBJ2-7; unclear D gene. Germline CDR1 SEHNR, CDR2 FQNEAQ (reference sequence). This CDR3 spans 12 amino acids. V gave up 5 bases and J gave up 4 bases, with 9 bases separating them. The CDR3 coding sequence is TGTGCCAGCAGCGACGTTGGGTACGAGCAGTACTTC. Its translation: CASSDVGYEQYF.

The V and J genes are TRBV9 and TRBJ2-5; D might be TRBD1 or TRBD2, each matching 5 bases. This CDR3 is built from 14 residues. Germline V gene lookup returns CDR1 SGDLS and CDR2 YYNGEE. Deletions cut 4 bases from V and 2 bases from J, with 12 bases between. CDR3 nucleotide sequence: TGTGCCAGCAGCCCCTCGGGACCACAAGAGACCCAGTACTTC. This gives the protein CASSPSGPQETQYF.

This sequence joins TRBV28 and TRBJ2-7, with unresolved D. V lost 6 bases to trimming and J lost 5 bases, with 11 bases between them. The CDR3 loop spans 12 amino acids. Germline-derived CDR1 and CDR2 are MDHEN and SYDVKM. The CDR3 here is CASSHVNHEQYF. CDR3 in DNA: TGTGCCAGCAGCCACGTGAACCACGAGCAGTACTTC.

The gene calls are TRBV4-2 and TRBJ2-7; TRBD1 or TRBD2 may be the D gene (5 bases each). This CDR3 has 15 amino acids. V lost 2 bases and J 2 bases, leaving 13 bases between the germline ends. Germline lookup yields CDR1 LGHNA and CDR2 YNFKEQ. CDR3: CASSQWSGGAYEQYF. The DNA for the CDR3 is TGTGCCAGCAGCCAATGGTCTGGGGGAGCCTACGAGCAGTACTTC.

The genes are TRBV11-2 and TRBJ2-1, with 9 bases that match TRBD2. The CDR3 is 15 amino acids. From germline, CDR1 is SGHAT and CDR2 FQNNGV. Trimming took 1 base from V and 7 from J; bases not matched to a gene: 5. The CDR3 region has the DNA TGTGCCAGCAGCTTAGTAGCGGGAGTGATTAATGAGCAGTTCTTC. Translation gives CASSLVAGVINEQFF.

The V gene is TRBV7-9, the J gene TRBJ2-7, with 9 positions matching TRBD1. Germline loops: CDR1 SEHNR, CDR2 FQNEAQ (reference sequence). CDR3 length: 14 amino acids. V shed 5 bases, J shed 7 bases, and the junction held 9 bases outside the gene matches. The CDR3 here is CASSTGTGMSEQYF. The CDR3 bases are TGTGCCAGCAGCACCGGGACAGGGATGAGTGAGCAGTACTTC. The variable domain in full, with the rest retrieved from reference TRBV7-9 and TRBJ2-7, is DTGVSQNPRHKITKRGQNVTFRCDPISEHNRLYWYRQTLGQGPEFLTYFQNEAQLEKSRLLSDRFSAERPKGSFSTLEIQRTEQGDSAMYLCASSTGTGMSEQYFGPGTRLTVT.

The chain uses TRBV7-6 and TRBJ2-7, with 10 bases fitting TRBD1. Germline values: CDR1 SGHVS, CDR2 FNYEAQ. The CDR3 runs 14 residues. V was clipped by 4 bases and J by 1 base; unmatched bases: 1. As DNA, the CDR3 is TGTGCCAGCAGCTCGGGACAGGGGTCCTACGAGCAGTACTTC. It encodes CASSSGQGSYEQYF. The complete variable domain, with remaining parts taken from reference TRBV7-6 and TRBJ2-7, reads GAGVSQSPRYKVTKRGQDVALRCDPISGHVSLYWYRQALGQGPEFLTYFNYEAQQDKSGLPNDRFSAERPEGSISTLTIQRTEQRDSAMYRCASSSGQGSYEQYFGPGTRLTVT.

The chain combines TRBV27 with TRBJ2-3, with D perhaps TRBD2 (8 bases). CDR1 is MNHEY, CDR2 SMNVEV, per germline (reference sequence). This CDR3 comprises 15 residues. Trimming took 7 bases from V and 5 from J, leaving 19 bases between them. The CDR3 DNA is TGTGCCAGCACCCCAGGGGGACTAGTTGGAGATACGCAGTATTTT. It yields the protein CASTPGGLVGDTQYF.

The chain joins TRBV29-1 to TRBJ1-3; D remains unclear. The CDR3 has 15 amino acids. Germline CDR1 and CDR2: SQVTM and ANQGSEA. The V end was cut by 1 base, the J end by 0 bases, with 10 bases between. The CDR3 DNA is TGCAGCGTTGAAGGGTTTGGCGTCTCTGGAAACACCATATATTTT. This encodes CSVEGFGVSGNTIYF.

The chain links TRBV19 to TRBJ2-5; D gene unclear. The DNA matches TRBJ2-7 better at its end, which makes the J call doubtful. This CDR3 contains 13 residues. CDR1 is LNHDA, CDR2 SQIVND, per germline (reference sequence). The CDR3 DNA follows: TGTGCCAGTAGTATAGATCCAACCTACGAGCAGTACTTC. It encodes CASSIDPTYEQYF.

The rearrangement uses TRBV18 and TRBJ1-1; D unclear. V was clipped by 4 bases and J by 3 bases, with 9 bases between them. Germline loops: CDR1 KGHSH, CDR2 LQKENI. The CDR3 totals 13 residues. In DNA form, the CDR3 reads TGTGCCAGCTCACTTCGGACGGACACTGAAGCTTTCTTT. Amino acids: CASSLRTDTEAFF.

V gene TRBV28 combines with J gene TRBJ1-5; weak D call: TRBD1 (5 bases). V lost 4 bases, J lost 11 bases, and 6 bases lay in between. The CDR3 has 10 residues. The V gene's germline CDR1 is MDHEN and CDR2 SYDVKM. In nucleotides, the CDR3 is TGTGCCAGCAGTTCCAGGGCCCAGCATTTT. As protein: CASSSRAQHF.

The chain has TRBV9 and TRBJ1-1, with 7 bases that match TRBD1. The CDR3 is 18 amino acids. The germline V gene encodes CDR1 SGDLS and CDR2 YYNGEE. Trimming at V came to 4 bases and at J to 0 bases, leaving 15 bases not matched to a gene. The CDR3 region has the DNA TGTGCCAGCAGCCTAGACAGGGAAACCCACGGAATGAACACTGAAGCTTTCTTT. The encoded protein is CASSLDRETHGMNTEAFF.

As for this clone: Given a much more abundant clone one base away, this may be a read error. Within the sample, other DNA sequences also encode this same CDR3. The chain joins TRBV9 to TRBJ1-1; the D is unclear. The length of the CDR3 is 13 residues. V was shortened by 0 bases and J by 1 base, with 4 bases between the two germline ends. Germline V gene sequence: CDR1 SGDLS, CDR2 YYNGEE. The CDR3 here is CASSVGENTEAFF. Here the CDR3 DNA reads TGTGCCAGCAGCGTAGGGGAGAACACTGAAGCTTTCTTT. Looking up the rest from reference TRBV9 and TRBJ1-1 gives the full variable domain: DSGVTQTPKHLITATGQRVTLRCSPRSGDLSVYWYQQSLDQGLQFLIQYYNGEERAKGNILERFSAQQFPDLHSELNLSSLELGDSALYFCASSVGENTEAFFGQGTRLTVV.

The rearrangement links TRBV10-3 to TRBJ2-7, with a weak D call TRBD2 (5 bases). The CDR3 length is 11 residues. V was pared by 3 bases and J by 7 bases, with 7 bases between. CDR1 and CDR2 (germline): ENHRY, SYGVKD. The CDR3: CAISDSGEQYF. DNA for the CDR3: TGTGCCATCAGTGATTCGGGGGAGCAGTACTTC.

The chain couples TRBV7-9 to TRBJ2-7, with TRBD2 as a possible D gene (6 bases). This CDR3 region has 13 residues. Germline-derived CDR1 and CDR2 are SEHNR and FQNEAQ (reference sequence). With 6 bases removed from V and 0 bases from J, the gap between germline ends came to 9 bases. The CDR3 bases are TGTGCCAGCAGGGGGGGTCGCTCCTACGAGCAGTACTTC. This encodes CASRGGRSYEQYF.

V and J are TRBV28 and TRBJ1-2; the D is unclear. CDR1 is MDHEN, CDR2 SYDVKM, per germline. The CDR3 consists of 16 residues. The germline V and J ends were trimmed by 6 bases and 0 bases, with 17 bases remaining between them. DNA of the CDR3: TGTGCCAGCAGCCCCCTCTCCCACGCGTCTAACTATGGCTACACCTTC. Translated, it gives CASSPLSHASNYGYTF.